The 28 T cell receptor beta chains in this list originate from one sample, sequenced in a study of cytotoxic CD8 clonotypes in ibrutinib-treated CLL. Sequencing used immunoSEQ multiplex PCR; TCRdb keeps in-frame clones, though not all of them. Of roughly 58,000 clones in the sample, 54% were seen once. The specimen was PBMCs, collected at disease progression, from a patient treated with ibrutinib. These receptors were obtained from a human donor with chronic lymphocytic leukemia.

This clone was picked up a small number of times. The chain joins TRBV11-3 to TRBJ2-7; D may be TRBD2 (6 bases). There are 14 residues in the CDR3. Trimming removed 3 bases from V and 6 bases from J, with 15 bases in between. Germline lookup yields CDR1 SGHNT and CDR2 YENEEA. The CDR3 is CASSFGDSPPEQYF. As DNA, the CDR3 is TGTGCCAGCAGCTTCGGGGACTCTCCCCCCGAGCAGTACTTC.

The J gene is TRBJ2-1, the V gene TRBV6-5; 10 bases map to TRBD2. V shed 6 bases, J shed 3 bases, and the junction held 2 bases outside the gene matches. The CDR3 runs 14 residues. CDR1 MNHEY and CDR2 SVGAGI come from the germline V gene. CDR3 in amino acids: CASRGLAIYNEQFF. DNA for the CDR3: TGTGCCAGCAGGGGACTAGCGATCTACAATGAGCAGTTCTTC.

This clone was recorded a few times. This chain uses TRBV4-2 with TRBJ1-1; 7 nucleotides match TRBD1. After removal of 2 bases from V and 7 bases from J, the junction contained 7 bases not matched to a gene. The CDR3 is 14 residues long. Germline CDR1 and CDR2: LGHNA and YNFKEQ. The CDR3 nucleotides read TGTGCCAGCAGCCAACAACAGGGGATAGGTGAAGCTTTCTTT. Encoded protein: CASSQQQGIGEAFF.

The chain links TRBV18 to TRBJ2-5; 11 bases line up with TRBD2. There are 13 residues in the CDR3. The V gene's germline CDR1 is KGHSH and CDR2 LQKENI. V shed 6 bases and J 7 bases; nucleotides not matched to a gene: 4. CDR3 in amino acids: CASSMLAGGTQYF. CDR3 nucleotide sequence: TGTGCCAGCTCTATGCTAGCGGGAGGGACCCAGTACTTC.

The CDR3 sequence: CASSFEGLAYEQYF. CDR3 in DNA: TGCGCCAGCAGCTTCGAGGGTCTGGCCTACGAGCAGTACTTC. The chain carries TRBV5-1 and TRBJ2-7; tentatively, D is TRBD2 (5 bases). The CDR3 loop spans 14 amino acids. The V gene lost 2 bases and the J gene lost 2 bases, with 11 bases spanning the gap. The germline CDR1 and CDR2 sequences are SGHRS and YFSETQ.

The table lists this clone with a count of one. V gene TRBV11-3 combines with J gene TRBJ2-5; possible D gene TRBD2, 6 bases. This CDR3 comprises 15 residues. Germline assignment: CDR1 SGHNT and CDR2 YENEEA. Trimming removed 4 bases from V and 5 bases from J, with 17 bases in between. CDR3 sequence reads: CASSYPGAGRETQYF. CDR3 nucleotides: TGTGCCAGCAGCTATCCCGGCGCGGGGCGGGAGACCCAGTACTTC. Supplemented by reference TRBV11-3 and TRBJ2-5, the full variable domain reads EAGVVQSPRYKIIEKKQPVAFWCNPISGHNTLYWYLQNLGQGPELLIRYENEEAVDDSQLPKDRFSAERLKGVDSTLKIQPAELGDSAVYLCASSYPGAGRETQYFGPGTRLLVL.

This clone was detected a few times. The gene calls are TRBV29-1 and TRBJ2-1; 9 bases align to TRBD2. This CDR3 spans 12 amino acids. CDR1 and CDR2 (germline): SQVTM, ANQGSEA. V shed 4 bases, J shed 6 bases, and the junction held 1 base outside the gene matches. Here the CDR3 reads CSVGREGNEQFF. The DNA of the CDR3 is TGCAGCGTTGGGCGGGAGGGCAATGAGCAGTTCTTC.

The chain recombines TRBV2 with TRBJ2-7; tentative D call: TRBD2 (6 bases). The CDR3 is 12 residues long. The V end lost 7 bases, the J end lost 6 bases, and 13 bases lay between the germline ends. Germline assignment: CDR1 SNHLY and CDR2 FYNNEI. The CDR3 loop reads CASTREAGEQYF. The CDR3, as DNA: TGTGCCAGCACCCGCGAAGCGGGCGAGCAGTACTTC.

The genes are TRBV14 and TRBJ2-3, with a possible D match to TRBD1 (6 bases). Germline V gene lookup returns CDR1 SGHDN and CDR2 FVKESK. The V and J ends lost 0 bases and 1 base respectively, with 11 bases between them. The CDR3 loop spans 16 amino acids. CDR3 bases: TGTGCCAGCAGCCAAGACAGGGGTATAGGCACAGATACGCAGTATTTT. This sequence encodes CASSQDRGIGTDTQYF.

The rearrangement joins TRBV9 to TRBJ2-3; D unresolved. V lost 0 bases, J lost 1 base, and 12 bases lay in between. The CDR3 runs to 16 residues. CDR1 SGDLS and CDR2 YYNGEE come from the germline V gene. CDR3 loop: CASSVDGVIGTDTQYF. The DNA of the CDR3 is TGTGCCAGCAGCGTAGATGGGGTAATAGGCACAGATACGCAGTATTTT.

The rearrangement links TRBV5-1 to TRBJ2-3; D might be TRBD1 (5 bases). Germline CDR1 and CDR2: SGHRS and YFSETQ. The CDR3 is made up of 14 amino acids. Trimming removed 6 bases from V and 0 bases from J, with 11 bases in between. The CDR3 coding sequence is TGCGCCAGCAACCTCAGGGCTAGCACAGATACGCAGTATTTT. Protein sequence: CASNLRASTDTQYF.

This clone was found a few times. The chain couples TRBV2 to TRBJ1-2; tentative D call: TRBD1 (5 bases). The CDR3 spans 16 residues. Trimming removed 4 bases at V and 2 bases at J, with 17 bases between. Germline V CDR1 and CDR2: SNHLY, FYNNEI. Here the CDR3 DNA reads TGTGCCAGCAGTGGGAGTGGGGGGGTATTAAACTATGGCTACACCTTC. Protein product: CASSGSGGVLNYGYTF.

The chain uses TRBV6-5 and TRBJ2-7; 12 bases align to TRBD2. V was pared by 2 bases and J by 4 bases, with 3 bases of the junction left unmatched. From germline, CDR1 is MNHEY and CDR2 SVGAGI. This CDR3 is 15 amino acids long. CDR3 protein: CASSYGTSGYYEQYF. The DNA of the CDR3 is TGTGCCAGCAGTTACGGGACTAGCGGGTATTACGAGCAGTACTTC.

In DNA, the CDR3 is TGTGCCAGCAGCAGAACGACAGCAGATACGCAGTATTTT. Translation gives CASSRTTADTQYF. The chain has TRBV7-6 and TRBJ2-3; maybe TRBD1 (5 bases). The length of the CDR3 is 13 residues. Trimming stripped 5 bases from V and 4 bases from J, with 10 bases between. Germline V gene lookup returns CDR1 SGHVS and CDR2 FNYEAQ.

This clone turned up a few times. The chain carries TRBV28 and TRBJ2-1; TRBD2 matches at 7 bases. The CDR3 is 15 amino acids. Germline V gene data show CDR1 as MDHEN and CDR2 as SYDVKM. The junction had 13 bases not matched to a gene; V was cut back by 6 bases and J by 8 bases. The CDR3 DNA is TGTGCCAGCAGCCCAACCGTAGGACTAGTCGATGAGCAGTTCTTC. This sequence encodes CASSPTVGLVDEQFF.

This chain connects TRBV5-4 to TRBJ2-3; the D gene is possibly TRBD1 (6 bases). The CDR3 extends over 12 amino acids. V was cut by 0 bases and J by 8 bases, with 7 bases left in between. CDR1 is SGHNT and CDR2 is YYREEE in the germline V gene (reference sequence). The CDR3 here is CASSLEGGTQYF. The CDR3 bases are TGTGCCAGCAGCTTGGAAGGGGGTACGCAGTATTTT. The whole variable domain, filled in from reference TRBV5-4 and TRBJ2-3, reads ETGVTQSPTHLIKTRGQQVTLRCSSQSGHNTVSWYQQALGQGPQFIFQYYREEENGRGNFPPRFSGLQFPNYSSELNVNALELDDSALYLCASSLEGGTQYFGPGTRLTVL.

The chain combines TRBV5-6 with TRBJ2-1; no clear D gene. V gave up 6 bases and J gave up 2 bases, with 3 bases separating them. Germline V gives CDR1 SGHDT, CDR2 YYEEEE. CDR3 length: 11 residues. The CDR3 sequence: CASTAYNEQFF. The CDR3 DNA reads TGTGCCAGCACCGCCTACAATGAGCAGTTCTTC.

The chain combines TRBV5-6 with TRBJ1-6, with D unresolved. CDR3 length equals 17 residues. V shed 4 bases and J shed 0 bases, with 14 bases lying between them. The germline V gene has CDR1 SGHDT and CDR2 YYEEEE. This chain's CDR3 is CASSPEGRSSYNSPLHF. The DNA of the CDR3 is TGTGCCAGCAGCCCTGAAGGAAGGAGCTCCTATAATTCACCCCTCCACTTT.

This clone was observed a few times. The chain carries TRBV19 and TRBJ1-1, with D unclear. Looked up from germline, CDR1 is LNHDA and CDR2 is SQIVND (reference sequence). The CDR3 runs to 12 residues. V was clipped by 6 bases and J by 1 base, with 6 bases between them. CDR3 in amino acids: CASRTQNTEAFF. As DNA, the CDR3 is TGTGCCAGTAGGACACAGAACACTGAAGCTTTCTTT. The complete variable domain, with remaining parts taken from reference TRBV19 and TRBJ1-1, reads DGGITQSPKYLFRKEGQNVTLSCEQNLNHDAMYWYRQDPGQGLRLIYYSQIVNDFQKGDIAEGYSVSREKKESFPLTVTSAQKNPTAFYLCASRTQNTEAFFGQGTRLTVV.

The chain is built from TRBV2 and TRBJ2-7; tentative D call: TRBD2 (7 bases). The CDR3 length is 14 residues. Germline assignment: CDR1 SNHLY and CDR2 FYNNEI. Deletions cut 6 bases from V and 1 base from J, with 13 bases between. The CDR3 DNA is TGTGCCAGCAGGGGGAGGGGACATTCCTACGAGCAGTACTTC. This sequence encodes CASRGRGHSYEQYF.

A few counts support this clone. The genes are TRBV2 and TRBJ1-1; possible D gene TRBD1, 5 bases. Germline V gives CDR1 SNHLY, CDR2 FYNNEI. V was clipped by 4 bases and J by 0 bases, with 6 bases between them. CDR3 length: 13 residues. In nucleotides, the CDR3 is TGTGCCAGCAGTGGACAGCTGAACACTGAAGCTTTCTTT. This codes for CASSGQLNTEAFF.

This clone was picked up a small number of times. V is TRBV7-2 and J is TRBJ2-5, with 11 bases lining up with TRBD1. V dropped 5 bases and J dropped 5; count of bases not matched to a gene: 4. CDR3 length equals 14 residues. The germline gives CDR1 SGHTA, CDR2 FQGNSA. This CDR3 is CASSAWTGGETQYF. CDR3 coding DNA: TGTGCCAGCAGCGCGTGGACAGGGGGCGAGACCCAGTACTTC.

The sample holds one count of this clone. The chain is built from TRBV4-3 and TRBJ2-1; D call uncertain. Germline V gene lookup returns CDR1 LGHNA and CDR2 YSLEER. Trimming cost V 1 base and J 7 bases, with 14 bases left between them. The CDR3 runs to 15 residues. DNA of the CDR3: TGCGCCAGCAGCCAAGCGTGGCGGAATAGTAATGAGCAGTTCTTC. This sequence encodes CASSQAWRNSNEQFF.

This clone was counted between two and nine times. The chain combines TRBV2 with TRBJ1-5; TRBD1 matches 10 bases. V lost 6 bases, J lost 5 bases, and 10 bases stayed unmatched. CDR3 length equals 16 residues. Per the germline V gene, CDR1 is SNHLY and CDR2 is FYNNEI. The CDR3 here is CASSPRGTGAHQPQHF. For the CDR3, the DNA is TGTGCCAGCAGCCCCAGGGGGACAGGGGCACATCAGCCCCAGCATTTT.

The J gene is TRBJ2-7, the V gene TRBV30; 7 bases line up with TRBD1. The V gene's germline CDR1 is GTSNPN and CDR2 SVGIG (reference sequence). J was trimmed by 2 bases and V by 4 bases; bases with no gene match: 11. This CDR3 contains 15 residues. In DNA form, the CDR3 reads TGTGCCTGGAAGGCACAGGGGCTCGGAGCCTACGAGCAGTACTTC. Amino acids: CAWKAQGLGAYEQYF.

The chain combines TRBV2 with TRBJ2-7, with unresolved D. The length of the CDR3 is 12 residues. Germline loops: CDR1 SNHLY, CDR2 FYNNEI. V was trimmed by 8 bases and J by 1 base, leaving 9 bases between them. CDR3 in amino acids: CASRESSYEQYF. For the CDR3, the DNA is TGTGCCAGCCGAGAATCTTCCTACGAGCAGTACTTC.

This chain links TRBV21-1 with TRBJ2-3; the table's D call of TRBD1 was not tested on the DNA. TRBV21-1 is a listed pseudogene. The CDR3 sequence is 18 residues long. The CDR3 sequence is CASSKERYDRLSLATQYF. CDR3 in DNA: TGTGCCAGCAGCAAAGAGAGGTACGACAGGTTATCCTTAGCTACGCAGTATTTT.

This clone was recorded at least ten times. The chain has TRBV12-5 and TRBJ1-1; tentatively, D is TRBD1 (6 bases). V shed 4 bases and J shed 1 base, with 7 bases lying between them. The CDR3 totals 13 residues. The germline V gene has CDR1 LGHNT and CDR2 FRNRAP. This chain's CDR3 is CASGSTGNTEAFF. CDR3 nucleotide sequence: TGTGCTAGTGGTTCGACAGGGAACACTGAAGCTTTCTTT. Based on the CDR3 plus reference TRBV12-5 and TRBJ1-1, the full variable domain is DARVTQTPRHKVTEMGQEVTMRCQPILGHNTVFWYRQTMMQGLELLAYFRNRAPLDDSGMPKDRFSAEMPDATLATLKIQPSEPRDSAVYFCASGSTGNTEAFFGQGTRLTVV.